The clone carrying this T cell receptor beta chain was counted at least ten times. Its antigen is not identified. This entry belongs to a study of metastatic and nonmetastatic thyroid tumors. Whole-study findings and limits: It was reported that TCR beta diversity was significantly higher in malignant thyroid tumors than benign nodules, in blood and tumor.

The CDR3 loop spans 16 amino acids. V was clipped by 10 bases and J by 5 bases, with 23 bases between them. The V gene's germline CDR1 is SNHLY and CDR2 FYNNEI. Original handling: Building a distant-metastasis classifier for papillary thyroid cancer drew on CDR3 differences across clinicopathological groups. TCRdb reassembled clones from the PCR reads with MiXCR. The V and J calls were not made by the authors but by TCRdb's processing. There are about 24,000 clones in the sample; 22% occur only once, and more than 6.5% lies in the top ten. Thyroid surgery had not been preceded by any treatment in any patient.

V gene TRBV2 combines with J gene TRBJ2-2, with a weak D call TRBD1 (5 bases). Sequences were obtained from blood. The TCR sequence derives from a female donor with papillary thyroid cancer or a benign thyroid nodule (not recorded which). Some clones in this sample may be carry-over from other donors' samples. The DNA for the CDR3 is TGTGCCACTACTGTAGCTTGGTCAGGGCGAACCGGGGAGCTGTTTTTT. Amino acid sequence: CATTVAWSGRTGELFF.